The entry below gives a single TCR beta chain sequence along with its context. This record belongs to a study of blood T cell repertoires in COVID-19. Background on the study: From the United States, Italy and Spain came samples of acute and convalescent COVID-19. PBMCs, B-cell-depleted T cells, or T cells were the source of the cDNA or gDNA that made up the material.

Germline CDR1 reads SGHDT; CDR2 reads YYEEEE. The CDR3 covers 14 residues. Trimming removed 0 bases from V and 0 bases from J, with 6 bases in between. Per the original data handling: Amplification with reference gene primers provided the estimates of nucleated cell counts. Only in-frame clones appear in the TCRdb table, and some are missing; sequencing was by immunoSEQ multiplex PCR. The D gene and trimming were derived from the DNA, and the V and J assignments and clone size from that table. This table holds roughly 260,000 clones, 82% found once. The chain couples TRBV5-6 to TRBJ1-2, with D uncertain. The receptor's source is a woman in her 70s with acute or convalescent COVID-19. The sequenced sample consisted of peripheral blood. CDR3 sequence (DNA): TGTGCCAGCAGCTTGGGTCCCTCTAACTATGGCTACACCTTC. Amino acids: CASSLGPSNYGYTF.